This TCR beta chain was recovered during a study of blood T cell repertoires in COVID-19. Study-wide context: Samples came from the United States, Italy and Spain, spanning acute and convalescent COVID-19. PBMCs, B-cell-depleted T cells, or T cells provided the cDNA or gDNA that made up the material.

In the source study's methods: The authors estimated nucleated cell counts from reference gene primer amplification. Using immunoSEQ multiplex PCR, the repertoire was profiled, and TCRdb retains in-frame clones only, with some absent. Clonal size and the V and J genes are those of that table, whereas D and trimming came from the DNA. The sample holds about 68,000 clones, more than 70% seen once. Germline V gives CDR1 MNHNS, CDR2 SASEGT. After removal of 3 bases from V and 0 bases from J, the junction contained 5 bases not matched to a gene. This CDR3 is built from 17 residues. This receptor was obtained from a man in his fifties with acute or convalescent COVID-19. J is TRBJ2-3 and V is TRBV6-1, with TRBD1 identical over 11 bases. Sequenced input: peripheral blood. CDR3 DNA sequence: TGTGCCAGCAGTGAGTACGGACAGGGGGCCAGCACAGATACGCAGTATTTT. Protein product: CASSEYGQGASTDTQYF.